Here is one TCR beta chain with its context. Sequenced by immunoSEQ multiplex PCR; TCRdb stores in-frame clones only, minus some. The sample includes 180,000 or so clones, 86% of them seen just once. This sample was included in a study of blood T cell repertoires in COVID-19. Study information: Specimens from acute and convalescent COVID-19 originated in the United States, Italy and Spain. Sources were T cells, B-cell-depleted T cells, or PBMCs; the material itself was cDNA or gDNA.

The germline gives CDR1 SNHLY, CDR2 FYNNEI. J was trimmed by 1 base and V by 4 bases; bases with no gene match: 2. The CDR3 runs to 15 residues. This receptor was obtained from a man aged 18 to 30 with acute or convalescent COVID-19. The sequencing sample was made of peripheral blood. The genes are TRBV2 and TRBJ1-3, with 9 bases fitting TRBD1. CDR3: CASSGDRASGNTIYF. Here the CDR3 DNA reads TGTGCCAGCAGTGGGGACAGGGCATCTGGAAACACCATATATTTT.